The T cell receptor (beta chain) under discussion was sequenced for a study of beta chain features in type 1 diabetes. Based on CD45RO/CCR7/CD25/CD127/CD95/CD27, CD4+ regulatory, stem cell-like memory, naive and central memory cells were sorted. CDR1 and CDR2 from the germline V gene are SGHTA and FQGNSA. The CDR3 contains 16 residues. On this clone itself: The junction does not match germline at one end; this may be a read error.

Expressed TCRB transcripts were sequenced, since all the RNA that had been isolated was reverse transcribed. Here immunoSEQ multiplex PCR was the method, and the copy in TCRdb shows in-frame clones only, minus some. Counted here are 300,000 to 350,000 clones, 11% to 15% occurring once; the ten biggest clones make up more than 6.5%. V is TRBV7-2 and J is TRBJ2-6, with 8 bases aligning to TRBD1. The sample taken for sequencing was central memory CD4+ T cells from blood. The TCR was taken from a man aged 25-45 years in good health. The CDR3 DNA reads TGCGCCAGCAGCCACCGACAGGGGACTGGGGCCAACGTCCTGACTTTC. This translates into CASSHRQGTGANVLTF.